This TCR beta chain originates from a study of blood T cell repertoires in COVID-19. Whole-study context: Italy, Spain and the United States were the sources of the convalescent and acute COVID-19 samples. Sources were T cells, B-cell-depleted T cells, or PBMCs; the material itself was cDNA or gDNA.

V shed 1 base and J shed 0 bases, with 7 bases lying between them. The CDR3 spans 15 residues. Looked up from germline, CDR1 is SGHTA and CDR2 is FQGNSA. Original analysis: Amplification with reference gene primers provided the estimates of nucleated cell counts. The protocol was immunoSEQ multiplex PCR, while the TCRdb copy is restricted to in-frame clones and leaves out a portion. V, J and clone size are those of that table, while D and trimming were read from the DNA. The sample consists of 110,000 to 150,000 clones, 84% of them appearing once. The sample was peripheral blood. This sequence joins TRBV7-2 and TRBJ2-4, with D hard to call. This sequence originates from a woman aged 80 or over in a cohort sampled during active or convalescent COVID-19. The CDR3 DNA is TGTGCCAGCAGCTTAGTCGCGGTAGCCAAAAACATTCAGTACTTC. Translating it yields CASSLVAVAKNIQYF.